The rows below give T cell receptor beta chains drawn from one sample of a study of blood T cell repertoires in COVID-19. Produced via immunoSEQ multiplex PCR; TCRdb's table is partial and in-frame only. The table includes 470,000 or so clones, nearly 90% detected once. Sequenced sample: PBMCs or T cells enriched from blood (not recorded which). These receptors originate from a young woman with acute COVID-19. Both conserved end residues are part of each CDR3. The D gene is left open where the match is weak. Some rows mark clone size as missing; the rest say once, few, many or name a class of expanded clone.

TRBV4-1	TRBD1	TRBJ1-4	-	TGCGCCAGCAGCCACGCCGGGACAGGGCAAGAAAAACTGTTTTTT	CASSHAGTGQEKLFF
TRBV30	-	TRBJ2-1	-	TGTGCCTGGACGGAGGCCGGGACTGGGTCCTACAATGAGCAGTTCTTC	CAWTEAGTGSYNEQFF
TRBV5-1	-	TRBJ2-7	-	TGCGCCAGCAGCCTACGAGGGGGATATTATGAGTACTACGAGCAGTACTTC	CASSLRGGYYEYYEQYF
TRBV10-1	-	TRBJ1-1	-	TGCGCCAGCAGTGAGAACAGCCGGACTGAAGCTTTCTTT	CASSENSRTEAFF
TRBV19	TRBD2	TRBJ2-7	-	TGTGCCAGTAGTAAGGGACTAGCGGCCTCAAGCTCCTACGAGCAGTACTTC	CASSKGLAASSSYEQYF
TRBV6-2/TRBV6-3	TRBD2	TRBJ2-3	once	TGTGCCAGCAGTTCGTCTTTAGCGGGAGCCACAGATACGCAGTATTTT	CASSSSLAGATDTQYF
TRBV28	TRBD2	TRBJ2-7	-	TGTGCCAGCAGTAAACTAGCGGGCTCCTACGAGCAGTACTTC	CASSKLAGSYEQYF
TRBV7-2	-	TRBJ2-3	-	TGTGCCAGCAGCCCTAATCGCGATACGCAGTATTTT	CASSPNRDTQYF
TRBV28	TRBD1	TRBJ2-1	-	TGTGCCAGTCGGGACAGGGGATACAATGAGCAGTTCTTC	CASRDRGYNEQFF
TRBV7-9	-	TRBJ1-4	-	TGTGCCAGCAGCCTCGGCGGGGGGGAAAAACTGTTTTTT	CASSLGGGEKLFF
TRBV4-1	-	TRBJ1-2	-	TGCGCCAGCAGTCAAAATCGACAATCTAACTATGGCTACACCTTC	CASSQNRQSNYGYTF
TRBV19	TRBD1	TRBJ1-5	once	TGTGCCAGTAGTATACTAGGACAGGGGAGTCAGCCCCAGCATTTT	CASSILGQGSQPQHF
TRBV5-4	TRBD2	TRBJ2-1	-	TGTGCCAGCAGCCGAGGACTAGCGGGCGGGAACAATGAGCAGTTCTTC	CASSRGLAGGNNEQFF
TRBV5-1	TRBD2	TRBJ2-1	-	TGCGCCAGCAGCTCCCCTAGCGGGAGATTCGCCTACAATGAGCAGTTCTTC	CASSSPSGRFAYNEQFF
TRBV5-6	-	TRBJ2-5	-	TGTGCCAGCAGCTACCGACTAGTTGAGACCCAGTACTTC	CASSYRLVETQYF
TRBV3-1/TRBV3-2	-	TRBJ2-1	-	TGTGCCAGCAGCCCCCGCAGAGAAGTGCGGCCCTACAATGAGCAGTTCTTC	CASSPRREVRPYNEQFF
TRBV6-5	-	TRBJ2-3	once	TGTGCCAGTAGGGAGGCGTTTAGCACAGATACGCAGTATTTT	CASREAFSTDTQYF
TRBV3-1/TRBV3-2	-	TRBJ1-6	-	TGTGCCAGCAGCCAAACAAGCTCCTATAATTCACCCCTCCACTTT	CASSQTSSYNSPLHF
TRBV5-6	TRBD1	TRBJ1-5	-	TGTGCCAGCAGCCGCAGGGACAGGGGACCTCAGCCCCAGCATTTT	CASSRRDRGPQPQHF
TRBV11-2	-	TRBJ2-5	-	TGTGCCAGCAGTACAGGGTTCCTAGAGACCCAGTACTTC	CASSTGFLETQYF
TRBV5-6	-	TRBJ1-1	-	TGTGCCAGCAGCTTGGGGGGGCGTCCATTGGACACTGAAGCTTTCTTT	CASSLGGRPLDTEAFF
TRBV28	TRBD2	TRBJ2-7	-	TGTGCCAGCAGTTGGCGGGGAGGGTCCTACGAGCAGTACTTC	CASSWRGGSYEQYF
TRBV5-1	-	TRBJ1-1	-	TGCGCCAGCGGCCTCGGTGGAGGGAAGAACACTGAAGCTTTCTTT	CASGLGGGKNTEAFF
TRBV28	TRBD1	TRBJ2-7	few	TGTGCCAGCAGTTTGAACCTACGCTGGGACAGCTCCTACGAGCAGTACTTC	CASSLNLRWDSSYEQYF
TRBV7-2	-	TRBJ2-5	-	TGTGCCAGCAGCTTAGCTACAGGGGAGACCCAGTACTTC	CASSLATGETQYF
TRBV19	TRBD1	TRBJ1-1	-	TGTGCCAGTAGTTCAGGACAGGGAGCCACTGAAGCTTTCTTT	CASSSGQGATEAFF
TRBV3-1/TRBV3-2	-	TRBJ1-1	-	TGTGCCAGCAGCCGTCGAGGTACTGAAGCTTTCTTT	CASSRRGTEAFF
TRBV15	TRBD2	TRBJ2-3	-	TGTGCCACCAGCAATCCGGGACTAGCCGCTCCAGATACGCAGTATTTT	CATSNPGLAAPDTQYF
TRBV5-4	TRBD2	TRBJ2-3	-	TGTGCCACCCTGCCGGGTAGCGGGATCGGTCCAGATACGCAGTATTTT	CATLPGSGIGPDTQYF